The 18 T cell receptor beta chains listed next were all sequenced from one sample in a study of T cell repertoires in cytomegalovirus infection. One entry per CDR3 protein results from TCRdb running MiXCR on the reads. The sample has 560,000 or so distinct CDR3 sequences, 16% seen once. What was sequenced was CD8+ T cells from PBMCs. These TCRs come from a human donor in good health (CMV status not recorded). Some clones in this sample may be carry-over from other donors' samples.

This clonotype was seen ten or more times. The chain employs TRBV7-8 and TRBJ1-2; no clear D gene. Germline lookup yields CDR1 SGHVS and CDR2 FQNEAQ. Trimming left V 1 base short and J 2 bases short, with 8 bases between. CDR3 size: 14 residues. The CDR3 spells CASSLGGSNYGYTF. The CDR3 DNA reads TGTGCCAGCAGCTTAGGAGGCAGCAACTATGGCTACACCTTC.

The V and J genes are TRBV30 and TRBJ1-2, with 7 positions matching TRBD1. V was clipped by 3 bases and J by 13 bases; unmatched bases: 11. Germline V gene data show CDR1 as GTSNPN and CDR2 as SVGIG (reference sequence). This CDR3 has 12 amino acids. The CDR3 region has the DNA TGTGCCTGGAGCCCGACAGGGAATCTTTTCACCTTC. Translating gives CAWSPTGNLFTF.

The gene calls are TRBV9 and TRBJ2-3; 8 bases are shared with TRBD1. The CDR3 length is 15 residues. The V segment lost 1 base and the J segment 3 bases; nucleotides outside the gene matches: 4. Germline CDR1 is SGDLS and CDR2 is YYNGEE. DNA for the CDR3: TGTGCCAGCAGCGTATCCCAGGGGGCTACAGATACGCAGTATTTT. This encodes CASSVSQGATDTQYF.

This clonotype has a count of ten or more. The gene calls are TRBV10-3 and TRBJ2-5; D might be TRBD2 (6 bases). Germline V gives CDR1 ENHRY, CDR2 SYGVKD. V shed 3 bases and J shed 0 bases, with 8 bases lying between them. CDR3 length equals 14 residues. CDR3: CAISDRDYQETQYF. In DNA, the CDR3 is TGTGCCATCAGTGACCGGGACTACCAAGAGACCCAGTACTTC.

This clonotype was detected many times. V gene TRBV7-9 combines with J gene TRBJ1-1; D is undetermined. The V end was cut by 5 bases, the J end by 1 base, with 8 bases between. Germline CDR1 SEHNR, CDR2 FQNEAQ (reference sequence). CDR3 length equals 13 residues. CDR3 nucleotide sequence: TGTGCCAGCAGCCGTACAGAGAACACTGAAGCTTTCTTT. Translation gives CASSRTENTEAFF.

The sample holds many counts of this clonotype. The genes are TRBV7-9 and TRBJ1-1; a possible D gene is TRBD1 (5 bases). The CDR3 is made up of 18 amino acids. The V end lost 4 bases, the J end lost 1 base, and 22 bases lay between the germline ends. Germline CDR1 reads SEHNR; CDR2 reads FQNEAQ (reference sequence). This CDR3 reads CASSWGGAGLHRNTEAFF. CDR3 DNA: TGTGCCAGCAGCTGGGGTGGGGCAGGGCTCCATCGGAACACTGAAGCTTTCTTT.

This clonotype was seen more than once but under ten times. The J gene is TRBJ2-1, the V gene TRBV18; 8 bases match TRBD2. Germline CDR1 KGHSH, CDR2 LQKENI. CDR3 length: 15 amino acids. Trimming removed 1 base from V and 8 bases from J; junction bases left unmatched: 7. This chain's CDR3 is CASSPQTGGPDEQFF. The CDR3 DNA reads TGTGCCAGCTCACCACAAACGGGGGGGCCGGATGAGCAGTTCTTC.

The chain combines TRBV9 with TRBJ1-6, with 11 nucleotides matching TRBD1. V shed 4 bases and J 9 bases; nucleotides not matched to a gene: 6. Germline V gene data show CDR1 as SGDLS and CDR2 as YYNGEE. The CDR3 contains 15 residues. This chain's CDR3 is CASSTAGTGGSPLHF. CDR3 DNA sequence: TGTGCCAGCAGCACCGCCGGGACAGGGGGTTCACCCCTCCACTTT. Combining the CDR3 with reference TRBV9 and TRBJ1-6 gives the whole variable domain DSGVTQTPKHLITATGQRVTLRCSPRSGDLSVYWYQQSLDQGLQFLIQYYNGEERAKGNILERFSAQQFPDLHSELNLSSLELGDSALYFCASSTAGTGGSPLHFGNGTRLTVT.

This clonotype appeared many times. The CDR3: CASSALLAGDTGELFF. The DNA for the CDR3 is TGTGCCAGCAGCGCTTTACTAGCGGGGGACACCGGGGAGCTGTTTTTT. The V and J genes are TRBV7-8 and TRBJ2-2; 11 nucleotides line up with TRBD2. The CDR3 loop spans 16 amino acids. J lost 3 bases, V lost 5 bases, and 5 bases had no gene match. Germline CDR1 reads SGHVS; CDR2 reads FQNEAQ.

This clonotype showed up many times. This chain connects TRBV6-1 to TRBJ1-1, with a weak D call TRBD1 (6 bases). V was shortened by 5 bases and J by 1 base, with 20 bases between the two germline ends. The germline CDR1 and CDR2 sequences are MNHNS and SASEGT. This CDR3 is built from 17 residues. The CDR3: CASSLSSGGSENTEAFF. For the CDR3, the DNA is TGTGCCAGCAGTCTTTCATCTGGGGGCAGCGAGAACACTGAAGCTTTCTTT.

The chain has TRBV19 and TRBJ2-1; 7 positions agree with TRBD2. CDR1 is LNHDA, CDR2 SQIVND, per germline (reference sequence). CDR3 size: 16 residues. The ends lost 0 bases at V and 0 bases at J; junction bases unmatched: 2. The chain's CDR3 is CASSIEGGGSYNEQFF. The CDR3 nucleotides are TGTGCCAGTAGTATAGAAGGCGGGGGCTCCTACAATGAGCAGTTCTTC.

This clonotype was picked up a small number of times. V and J are TRBV27 and TRBJ2-7; 9 bases line up with TRBD1. Germline lookup yields CDR1 MNHEY and CDR2 SMNVEV (reference sequence). The CDR3 is made up of 13 amino acids. Trimming removed 8 bases from V and 5 bases from J; junction bases left unmatched: 7. CDR3 DNA: TGTGCCAGCGGGTGGACAGGGGTTAACGAGCAGTACTTC. Translated: CASGWTGVNEQYF.

The rearrangement joins TRBV12-3 or TRBV12-4 to TRBJ1-2; a weak D match, TRBD1 (5 bases). There are 17 residues in the CDR3. The V end lost 2 bases, the J end lost 4 bases, and 20 bases lay between the germline ends. The DNA for the CDR3 is TGTGCCAGCAGTTTATATGAGGGCAGGGCGAGTTTCTATGGCTACACCTTC. This encodes CASSLYEGRASFYGYTF.

This chain connects TRBV6-6 to TRBJ1-4; 8 bases agree with TRBD1. With V trimmed by 2 bases and J by 0 bases, 5 bases remained unmatched. There are 17 residues in the CDR3. Germline loops: CDR1 MNHNY, CDR2 SVGAGI (reference sequence). The CDR3 reads CASSYGGQASTNEKLFF. The CDR3, as DNA: TGTGCCAGCAGTTACGGGGGACAGGCTTCAACTAATGAAAAACTGTTTTTT.

This clonotype showed up just a few times. The gene calls are TRBV19 and TRBJ2-7; 8 bases align to TRBD1. CDR1 is LNHDA and CDR2 is SQIVND in the germline V gene (reference sequence). Unmatched junction bases numbered 8, after V lost 5 bases and J lost 2 bases. CDR3 length: 15 amino acids. Here the CDR3 reads CASSPGQGKTYEQYF. The CDR3 DNA reads TGTGCCAGTAGTCCCGGACAGGGAAAAACCTACGAGCAGTACTTC.

This clonotype was recorded many times. This chain connects TRBV7-2 to TRBJ2-7; D may be TRBD1 (7 bases). V was pared by 1 base and J by 2 bases, with 21 bases between. Per the germline V gene, CDR1 is SGHTA and CDR2 is FQGNSA. This CDR3 has 18 amino acids. CDR3 in amino acids: CASSLGQGGPYDAYEQYF. CDR3 DNA sequence: TGTGCCAGCAGCTTAGGTCAGGGGGGACCTTATGATGCCTACGAGCAGTACTTC.

The rearrangement joins TRBV14 to TRBJ2-5; D possibly corresponds to TRBD1 (5 bases). Germline V gene sequence: CDR1 SGHDN, CDR2 FVKESK. V shed 6 bases and J shed 1 base, with 12 bases lying between them. The CDR3 totals 14 residues. CDR3 residues: CASRRTNPQETQYF. The CDR3 coding sequence is TGTGCCAGCAGGCGGACAAACCCCCAAGAGACCCAGTACTTC. The full variable domain, in which reference TRBV14 and TRBJ2-5 provide the parts outside the CDR3, is EAGVTQFPSHSVIEKGQTVTLRCDPISGHDNLYWYRRVMGKEIKFLLHFVKESKQDESGMPNNRFLAERTGGTYSTLKVQPAELEDSGVYFCASRRTNPQETQYFGPGTRLLVL.

Concerning this clonotype itself: Compared with germline, one end of the junction differs, possibly owing to a read error. The genes are TRBV9 and TRBJ2-1; either TRBD1 or TRBD2 may fit D (5 bases each). Germline CDR1 and CDR2: SGDLS and YYNGEE. The CDR3 runs to 16 residues. The CDR3 DNA reads TGTGCCAGCAGCGGACGTCAGGGACGGACCTACAATGAGCAGATCTTC. Residues: CASSGRQGRTYNEQIF.